The 20 T cell receptor beta chains below all came from one sample that was sequenced in a study of vaccination and CD4 T cells after COVID-19. With the Oncomine TCR Beta short-read assay, DNA from cultured CD4+ T cells was sequenced. TCRdb re-derived calls from the PCR reads in MiXCR, one entry per CDR3 protein. The data contain more than 12,000 distinct CDR3 sequences, less than 30% of them seen just once; the ten biggest clones take up about 24%. Noted treatment: roughly 11-day PBMC culture with coronavirus spike peptide pools or control peptides (ViraFEST assay). These receptors' antigens are unknown. Sequencing used cultured CD4+ T cells from blood. All receptors derive from a human donor with COVID-19.

The chain has TRBV20-1 and TRBJ2-2; D is perhaps TRBD2 (5 bases). Trimming left V 0 bases short and J 6 bases short, with 17 bases between. The V gene's germline CDR1 is DFQATT and CDR2 SNEGSKA (reference sequence). The CDR3 spans 16 residues. In nucleotides, the CDR3 is TGCAGTGCTAGAGATCCCAACGAGGGCATCGCCGGGGAGCTGTTTTTT. Its protein product is CSARDPNEGIAGELFF.

CDR3 in DNA: TGTGCCAGCAATCCTAGCGGGGGGGCCTCAGAGACCCAGTACTTC. Protein: CASNPSGGASETQYF. This sequence joins TRBV6-1 and TRBJ2-5, with 12 bases identical to TRBD2. Unmatched junction bases numbered 7, after V lost 7 bases and J lost 4 bases. The CDR3 runs 15 residues. Germline V gene sequence: CDR1 MNHNS, CDR2 SASEGT.

There are a few counts of this clonotype. This rearrangement joins TRBV29-1 to TRBJ2-6; possibly TRBD1 for D (6 bases). Germline V CDR1 and CDR2: SQVTM, ANQGSEA. Trimming shortened V by 4 bases and J by 0 bases, and 13 bases separated the two germline ends. The CDR3 runs 16 residues. CDR3 coding DNA: TGCAGCGTTGGTAGTTGGGGGCACTCTGGGGCCAACGTCCTGACTTTC. Encoded protein: CSVGSWGHSGANVLTF.

This chain connects TRBV19 to TRBJ2-3; 14 bases agree with TRBD2. With V trimmed by 4 bases and J by 0 bases, 6 bases remained unmatched. Per the germline V gene, CDR1 is LNHDA and CDR2 is SQIVND (reference sequence). This CDR3 has 18 amino acids. The CDR3 loop is CASSRTSGGSSSTDTQYF. The CDR3 region has the DNA TGTGCCAGTAGTAGGACTAGCGGGGGGTCTTCTAGCACAGATACGCAGTATTTT.

The V gene is TRBV12-3 or TRBV12-4, the J gene TRBJ1-1; 8 nucleotides line up with TRBD1. V lost 5 bases to trimming and J lost 6 bases; unmatched junction nucleotides: 8. CDR3 length: 14 residues. CDR3 protein: CASSTQPGQAEAFF. The CDR3 region has the DNA TGTGCCAGCAGTACCCAACCGGGACAGGCTGAAGCTTTCTTT.

V and J are TRBV6-1 and TRBJ2-5; 10 nucleotides agree with TRBD2. Germline V gives CDR1 MNHNS, CDR2 SASEGT. V shed 6 bases and J 5 bases; nucleotides not matched to a gene: 3. The CDR3 length is 13 residues. CDR3 sequence (DNA): TGTGCCAGCAGCCCAGCGGGGGGGGAGACCCAGTACTTC. It yields the protein CASSPAGGETQYF.

This chain joins TRBV19 and TRBJ1-5, with D possibly matching TRBD1 (5 bases). Germline assignment: CDR1 LNHDA and CDR2 SQIVND (reference sequence). V lost 9 bases to trimming and J lost 1 base, with 19 bases between them. The CDR3 is made up of 16 amino acids. The CDR3 spells CASLSLRDRSNQPQHF. The DNA for the CDR3 is TGTGCCAGCCTCAGTCTCAGGGATCGGAGCAATCAGCCCCAGCATTTT.

The table lists this clonotype with a few counts. The rearrangement joins TRBV12-3 or TRBV12-4 to TRBJ1-2; 9 bases align to TRBD1. Germline trimming cut 6 bases from V and 7 bases from J; bases unmatched to any gene: 9. CDR3 size: 14 residues. CDR3 sequence reads: CASRKDRGDGGYTF. Written as DNA, the CDR3 is TGTGCCAGCAGAAAGGACAGGGGTGACGGTGGCTACACCTTC.

The J gene is TRBJ1-1, the V gene TRBV27; D gene ambiguous. V lost 2 bases and J 1 base, leaving 8 bases between the germline ends. Germline V CDR1 and CDR2: MNHEY, SMNVEV (reference sequence). The CDR3 totals 14 residues. The DNA for the CDR3 is TGTGCCAGCAGTTTACGGCGGCCGAACACTGAAGCTTTCTTT. It yields the protein CASSLRRPNTEAFF.

J is TRBJ1-3 and V is TRBV6-7, with 7 bases matching TRBD1. Being an ORF, TRBV6-7 has a function that is uncertain. CDR3 length: 15 amino acids. The ends lost 8 bases at V and 0 bases at J; junction bases unmatched: 7. The CDR3 DNA is TGTGCCAGCCTGGACAGGACGAGCTCTGGAAACACCATATATTTT. Translating gives CASLDRTSSGNTIYF.

This chain links TRBV7-2 with TRBJ2-1, with 9 bases matching TRBD2. J was trimmed by 9 bases and V by 3 bases; bases with no gene match: 3. The CDR3 runs 13 residues. Germline V lookup: CDR1 SGHTA, CDR2 FQGNSA. The CDR3: CASSLRGGFEQFF. The CDR3 nucleotides are TGTGCCAGCAGCTTGCGGGGGGGCTTTGAGCAGTTCTTC.

This clonotype was seen a handful of times. V is TRBV5-4 and J is TRBJ2-3, with 11 nucleotides matching TRBD2. The CDR3 length is 17 residues. CDR1 SGHNT and CDR2 YYREEE come from the germline V gene (reference sequence). The V segment lost 4 bases and the J segment 0 bases; nucleotides outside the gene matches: 7. The CDR3 is CASSLPPSGGSTDTQYF. CDR3 nucleotide sequence: TGTGCCAGCAGCCTTCCTCCTAGCGGGGGGAGCACAGATACGCAGTATTTT.

V gene TRBV24-1 combines with J gene TRBJ2-7, with 7 positions matching TRBD1. The CDR3 contains 12 residues. Trimming removed 9 bases from V and 3 bases from J; junction bases left unmatched: 4. Germline values: CDR1 KGHDR, CDR2 SFDVKD. This chain's CDR3 is CATWDSHYEQYF. The CDR3 nucleotides are TGTGCCACCTGGGACAGTCACTACGAGCAGTACTTC.

The table lists this clonotype with a few counts. The chain couples TRBV12-3 or TRBV12-4 to TRBJ1-1, with TRBD1 as a possible D gene (6 bases). V lost 5 bases and J 1 base, leaving 11 bases between the germline ends. The CDR3 has 14 residues. CDR3 sequence (DNA): TGTGCCAGCAGTCGCCTACAGGGGAACACTGAAGCTTTCTTT. It codes for CASSRLQGNTEAFF.

This clonotype was detected once. The chain combines TRBV12-5 with TRBJ2-5, with a weak D call TRBD2 (6 bases). The V gene's germline CDR1 is LGHNT and CDR2 FRNRAP. V was clipped by 3 bases and J by 5 bases, with 13 bases between them. This CDR3 comprises 14 residues. The CDR3 loop reads CASGFQSGGETQYF. The CDR3 DNA reads as TGTGCTAGTGGTTTCCAGAGTGGGGGGGAGACCCAGTACTTC.

This chain connects TRBV29-1 to TRBJ1-3; the D gene is possibly TRBD1 (5 bases). V was clipped by 5 bases and J by 2 bases, with 10 bases between them. The V gene's germline CDR1 is SQVTM and CDR2 ANQGSEA. The CDR3 length is 13 residues. For the CDR3, the DNA is TGCAGCGTTAGCGGGACTGCTGGAAACACCATATATTTT. Protein sequence: CSVSGTAGNTIYF.

The rearrangement joins TRBV5-1 to TRBJ1-2; D is uncertain. Germline lookup yields CDR1 SGHRS and CDR2 YFSETQ. The CDR3 is 13 amino acids. V was clipped by 0 bases and J by 3 bases, with 6 bases between them. The CDR3 DNA reads as TGCGCCAGCAGCTTGGTAGCAGACTATGGCTACACCTTC. Protein: CASSLVADYGYTF.

The chain links TRBV7-3 to TRBJ1-5, with 7 positions matching TRBD1. This CDR3 is built from 15 residues. The germline V gene has CDR1 SGHTA and CDR2 FQGTGA. With V trimmed by 7 bases and J by 1 base, 7 bases remained unmatched. CDR3 nucleotide sequence: TGTGCCAGCAAAAGTGGGACAGAGAGCAATCAGCCCCAGCATTTT. It specifies CASKSGTESNQPQHF.

The chain recombines TRBV12-3 or TRBV12-4 with TRBJ2-7; 7 bases map to TRBD1. This CDR3 has 14 residues. The V gene end was trimmed by 3 bases and the J gene end by 3 bases; junction bases not matched to a gene: 5. The CDR3 region has the DNA TGTGCCAGCAGTTTGGGACAGAAAAACTACGAGCAGTACTTC. Its translation: CASSLGQKNYEQYF.

By proportion, this clonotype is medium-sized (0.01 to 0.1%). The rearrangement joins TRBV7-9 to TRBJ1-2, with 11 bases matching TRBD1. Germline-derived CDR1 and CDR2 are SEHNR and FQNEAQ (reference sequence). The CDR3 runs to 14 residues. Trimming took 4 bases from V and 7 from J; bases not matched to a gene: 5. CDR3 protein: CASSSPGQGAGYTF. DNA for the CDR3: TGTGCCAGCAGCTCACCTGGACAGGGGGCTGGCTACACCTTC.